The clone carrying this TCR beta chain turned up a few times. Its specificity is not known. Expressed TCRB transcripts were sequenced because the isolated RNA had all been reverse transcribed beforehand. Produced via immunoSEQ multiplex PCR; TCRdb's table is partial and in-frame only. The data show just over 25,000 clones, with roughly 53% seen just once and roughly 0.29% held by the top ten. The sample comes from a study of beta chain features in type 1 diabetes. Sorted populations were all over 95% pure. Study outcomes and limitations: In all four CD4+ subsets, TCRB CDR3 length was significantly, moderately reduced in type 1 diabetes.

The V gene lost 6 bases and the J gene lost 5 bases, with 13 bases spanning the gap. Germline V lookup: CDR1 KGHSH, CDR2 LQKENI. This CDR3 spans 13 amino acids. Sequenced material: stem cell memory CD4+ T cells from blood. This clonotype originated in a man aged 30 to 39 with type 1 diabetes. The chain links TRBV18 to TRBJ1-1, with a weak D call TRBD1 (5 bases). CDR3 amino acids: CASSTNGGTEAFF. The CDR3 bases are TGTGCCAGCTCCACCAACGGGGGGACTGAAGCTTTCTTT.